The 4 T cell receptor beta chains below come from one sample, sequenced in a study of blood T cell repertoires in COVID-19. The assay was immunoSEQ multiplex PCR, and TCRdb's table has in-frame clones only and misses some. The sample holds about 100,000 clones, roughly 89% seen once. The sample taken for sequencing was peripheral blood. These receptors all come from a man between 65 and 80 years old with acute or convalescent COVID-19.

V and J are TRBV5-1 and TRBJ1-6; D perhaps matches TRBD1 (6 bases). Germline V gives CDR1 SGHRS, CDR2 YFSETQ. This CDR3 comprises 13 residues. With 4 bases removed from V and 14 bases from J, the gap between germline ends came to 16 bases. Here the CDR3 DNA reads TGCGCCAGCAGCACCGGACAGTTTCAATCCCTCCACTTT. Translation gives CASSTGQFQSLHF.

This chain uses TRBV4-2 with TRBJ2-7, with D possibly matching TRBD1 (5 bases). Trimming shortened V by 0 bases and J by 3 bases, and 12 bases separated the two germline ends. This CDR3 spans 15 amino acids. The germline gives CDR1 LGHNA, CDR2 YNFKEQ. CDR3 DNA: TGTGCCAGCAGCCAAGATCAGGGTAGCCTCTACGAGCAGTACTTC. It translates to CASSQDQGSLYEQYF.

The CDR3 nucleotides are TGTGCCAGAAGCTCCCGGGACAGGGTTACTAGCCAAAACATTCAGTACTTC. Amino acids: CARSSRDRVTSQNIQYF. The rearrangement links TRBV5-3 to TRBJ2-4; the match to TRBD1 covers 9 bases. TRBV5-3 is known as an ORF, though its function is uncertain. V shed 3 bases, J shed 5 bases, and the junction held 12 bases outside the gene matches. The length of the CDR3 is 17 residues.

This clone showed up just a few times. The genes are TRBV7-2 and TRBJ1-5; D is undetermined. Trimming pared 4 bases from V and 11 bases from J, leaving 15 bases between. The CDR3 length is 13 residues. Germline CDR1 and CDR2: SGHTA and FQGNSA. CDR3 sequence (DNA): TGTGCCAGCAGCTCGGGAAGTAATTCAGCCCAGCATTTT. Its translation: CASSSGSNSAQHF.